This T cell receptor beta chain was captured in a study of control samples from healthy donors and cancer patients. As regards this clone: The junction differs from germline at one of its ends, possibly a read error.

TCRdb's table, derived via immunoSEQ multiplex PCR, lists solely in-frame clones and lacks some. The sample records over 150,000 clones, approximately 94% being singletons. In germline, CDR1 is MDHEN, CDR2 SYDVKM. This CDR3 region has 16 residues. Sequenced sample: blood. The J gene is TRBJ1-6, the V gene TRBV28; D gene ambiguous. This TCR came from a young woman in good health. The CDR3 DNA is TGTGCCAGCAGTCTCGGACCGACTATACTTAATTCAGCCCTCCACTTT. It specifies CASSLGPTILNSALHF.